Reported below is one TCR beta chain. What antigen it recognizes has not been identified. No much larger clone exists at a distance of one base, and base qualities are not known. The germline V gene (reference sequence) specifies SEHNR as CDR1 and FQNEAQ as CDR2. The CDR3 runs 14 residues from the cysteine to the phenylalanine. Kept here is only the CDR3 DNA, which spans 42 bases and is read in frame from base 1. Relative to germline, V is 5 bases shorter and J is 1 base shorter, with 11 bases between their ends. The sample originates from a study of blood T cell repertoires in COVID-19 (TCRdb year 2020). For context, the study as a whole: Collaborator samples came from the United States, Italy and Spain and covered acute and convalescent phases of COVID-19. A de-identified subject ID, COVID-19 status, age in years and sex were almost always included in the sample metadata. The material from the prospective study consisted of cDNA or gDNA derived from T cells, B-cell-depleted T cells, or PBMCs. The repertoires were released in a freely available public database intended as a resource for research on the immune response to SARS-CoV-2. Deeply sampled blood TCRbeta repertoires from subjects exposed to, actively infected with, or recovered from COVID-19 were included in the dataset. The samples were drawn from the first 160 participants of the ongoing ImmuneRACE study and from over 950 subjects provided by 6 global collaborators. Where HLA class I and class II types were available, the types were taken from metadata supplied by the sample provider, not from assay-based typing.

General conclusions and limits of the study: Clinical and demographic metadata were provided uncurated, with the amount varying by source and participant.

Each collaborating institution followed its own protocols to collect whole blood in K2EDTA tubes. Collaborator samples were shipped for TCRbeta analysis as frozen whole blood, isolated PBMCs, or DNA extracted from either sample type. TCRbeta CDR3 regions were amplified from genomic DNA using the immunoSEQ Assay, a bias-controlled multiplex PCR. The original methods were these. Nucleated cell counts per sample were estimated from amplification of reference gene primers within the assay. Sequence reads were collapsed and filtered to measure the absolute abundance of every unique TCRbeta CDR3 rearrangement. Productive Simpson clonality was computed per sample as the square root of Simpson's diversity index over productive rearrangements. The table was pulled from immuneACCESS by TCRdb, which kept in-frame rearrangements only. Such tables lose some clones; where checked, under half of the loss comes from unresolved V genes, and the rest has no known cause. D and trimming come from the DNA, and the V and J calls and clone size come from that table. In this sample the table shows about 240,000 clones, about 86% of which occur a single time. Less than 8% of the sample lies in the top ten.

Recombination joined TRBV7-9 with TRBJ1-2, with no D gene named confidently. The source of this sequence is a man aged 55-75 years with acute or convalescent COVID-19. Source material: peripheral blood. Read as DNA, the sequence is TGTGCCAGCAGCCAGAACCATAATAACTATGGCTACACCTTC. This gives the protein CASSQNHNNYGYTF.